The following is a TCR beta chain sequence with its context. Its specificity is unknown. The sample carries other DNA sequences with the same CDR3. Measured with immunoSEQ multiplex PCR; TCRdb has only the in-frame clones, and not every one. The sample records under 80,000 clones, around 80% being singletons. The data stem from a study of T cell responses to AZD1222 COVID-19 vaccine. Germline V gives CDR1 SQVTM, CDR2 ANQGSEA. The junction had 2 bases not matched to a gene; V was cut back by 6 bases and J by 3 bases. This CDR3 has 11 amino acids. Study-wide results and caveats: Among the donors, most were white British and more were female, and clonal diversity was possibly underestimated. When two AZD1222 doses had been given, Spike-specific TCR breadth and depth rose.

The chain recombines TRBV29-1 with TRBJ2-7; 7 bases line up with TRBD1. The sequence was collected from an adult in good health. The sample here was peripheral blood, taken on day 0 of AZD1222 vaccination. This CDR3 reads CSVGQNYEQYF. In DNA, the CDR3 is TGCAGCGTGGGACAGAACTACGAGCAGTACTTC.